This T cell receptor (beta chain) was retrieved from a study of blood T cell repertoires in COVID-19 (dated by TCRdb to 2019 to 2021). Notes on the research overall: Samples covering the acute and convalescent phases of COVID-19 were provided by collaborators in the United States, Italy and Spain. The material from the prospective study consisted of cDNA or gDNA derived from T cells, B-cell-depleted T cells, or PBMCs. The sample metadata nearly always contained a de-identified subject ID, COVID-19 status, age in years and sex. The repertoires were released in a freely available public database meant as a resource for research on the immune response to SARS-CoV-2. Samples were obtained from the ongoing ImmuneRACE study (first 160 participants) and from approximately 1,200 subjects provided by 6 global collaborators. The dataset comprised deeply sampled blood TCRbeta repertoires from subjects exposed to, actively infected with, or recovered from COVID-19. Where available, HLA class I and class II types were taken from metadata supplied by the sample provider and were not determined by assay-based typing. On the study overall, not on this receptor specifically: The quantity of clinical and demographic metadata differed by source and by participant and was supplied without curation.

Details on this clone: Its specific antigen is unknown. Per-base qualities were not stored, and no clone one base away is much larger.

Collaborating institutions collected whole blood in K2EDTA tubes following their own protocols. For TCRbeta analysis, collaborator samples were shipped as frozen whole blood, as isolated PBMCs, or as DNA extracted from either sample type. A distance of 9 bases separates the germline ends of V and J, which lose 4 bases and 6 bases respectively. Taken from the germline V gene, the CDR1 and CDR2 loops are SNHLY and FYNNEI. The CDR3 spans 12 residues, from the cysteine through the phenylalanine. Here the CDR3 DNA is all that survives: 36 bases in frame from base 1. The immunoSEQ Assay, a bias-controlled multiplex PCR, was used to amplify TCRbeta CDR3 regions from genomic DNA. Per the source publication's procedure: The number of nucleated cells in each sample was estimated by amplification of reference gene primers within the assay. To quantify the absolute abundance of each unique TCRbeta CDR3 rearrangement, sequence reads were collapsed and filtered. For each sample, productive Simpson clonality was calculated by taking the square root of Simpson's diversity index across productive rearrangements. TCRdb re-hosts the immuneACCESS table, in-frame sequences only. Its copies lack some clones; in the studies checked, an unresolved V gene accounts for under half of them, and the cause for the rest is not known. For V, J and clone size, that table is used; D and trimming come from the DNA. The table for this sample lists a few hundred thousand clones; approximately 90% of them were counted only once. About 3% of the sample comes from the top ten.

The sample taken for sequencing was peripheral blood. The receptor's source is a woman aged 25-40 years with active or convalescent COVID-19. Recombination connected TRBV2 to TRBJ1-2, with the identity of the D gene unclear. For the CDR3, the sequence is CASSATLDGYTF. Here is the DNA: TGTGCCAGCAGTGCTACCCTAGATGGCTACACCTTC.